At least ten counts were recorded for the clone carrying this T cell receptor beta chain. Its specificity is unknown. Via MiXCR, TCRdb re-called the 5' RACE reads, giving one row per CDR3 protein. The sample has about 690,000 distinct CDR3 sequences; 6.1% are singletons. This sample was taken from a study of identical twins. All donors comprised healthy Caucasians. General study findings and limits: For out-of-frame beta sequences, excess twin sharing was weaker. Conclusions came from cross-sectional statistical analysis, not from following the same donors.

The CDR3 is 13 residues long. Looked up from germline, CDR1 is SGDLS and CDR2 is YYNGEE. With 1 base removed from V and 2 bases from J, the gap between germline ends came to 5 bases. The chain joins TRBV9 to TRBJ2-3; D is unresolved. Material for sequencing was naive T cells sorted from blood. This clonotype was obtained from a man aged 18 to 30 in good health. CDR3 sequence: CASSVSATDTQYF. CDR3 nucleotide sequence: TGTGCCAGCAGCGTATCAGCCACAGATACGCAGTATTTT.